This T cell receptor beta chain was profiled in a study of metastatic and nonmetastatic thyroid tumors. In the study overall: Where malignant and benign thyroid patients were concerned, repertoires were compared across blood and tumor or nodule tissue.

Study-level results: Patients with malignant thyroid tumors reportedly had significantly higher TCR beta diversity than those with benign nodules, in blood and tumor.

V was trimmed by 3 bases and J by 9 bases, leaving 9 bases between them. This CDR3 is built from 12 residues. Through MiXCR, TCRdb re-clonotyped the PCR reads. The sample lists 12,000 to 15,000 clones; around 3.6% were seen once. As to this clone: Its antigen is currently unknown.

Not a single patient had been given any form of treatment at any point before undergoing thyroid surgery. This TCR came from a female donor with papillary thyroid cancer or a benign thyroid nodule (not recorded which). Some clones in this sample may be carry-over from other donors' samples. V and J are TRBV12-3 or TRBV12-4 and TRBJ1-5, with a possible D match to TRBD1 (6 bases). Sequencing used tumor tissue. As DNA, the CDR3 is TGTGCCAGCAGTTTCGTAGGGGGGCCCCAGCATTTT. Protein product: CASSFVGGPQHF.